This T cell receptor (beta chain) was captured in a study of tumor and adjacent non-tumor tissue in lung cancer. This sample's RNA came from whole unsorted tissue. The library came from three nested PCR rounds adapted from ARM-PCR protocols. TCRdb reprocessed the multiplex PCR reads with MiXCR, giving one entry per CDR3 protein. Of about 82,000 distinct CDR3 sequences in the sample, more than 60% are singletons; the top ten hold around 12%. Sequences were obtained from lung tumor tissue. The clonotype originates from a woman between 50 and 59 years old with non-small cell lung cancer.

Here the CDR3 DNA reads TGTACCAACCAGAGACAGGCCAATCAGCCCCAGCATTTT. Translation: CTNQRQANQPQHF. V is TRBV6-6 and J is TRBJ1-5; maybe TRBD1 (6 bases). Germline V gives CDR1 MNHNY, CDR2 SVGAGI (reference sequence). The CDR3 is made up of 13 amino acids.